The present TCR beta chain was sequenced within a study of long-term antiretroviral therapy in people with HIV. CDR1 SGHNT and CDR2 YYREEE come from the germline V gene (reference sequence). V was clipped by 4 bases and J by 4 bases, with 11 bases between them. This CDR3 has 13 amino acids. Study-level results: Narrower CDR3 length ranges marked HIV repertoires relative to controls.

Turning to this clone: Its specificity is not known.

Samples were assayed with immunoSEQ v3.0 at survey level. TCRdb's table, derived via immunoSEQ multiplex PCR, lists solely in-frame clones and lacks some. The sample includes tens of thousands of clones, 70% to 85% of them seen just once. The chain has TRBV5-4 and TRBJ1-2; no clear D. Here the sequenced sample was unsorted PBMCs, taken 0.7 years before starting antiretroviral therapy. The sequence was obtained from a man aged 30 to 45 with HIV. CDR3 protein: CASSQMGFYGYTF. The DNA of the CDR3 is TGTGCCAGCAGCCAGATGGGGTTCTATGGCTACACCTTC.